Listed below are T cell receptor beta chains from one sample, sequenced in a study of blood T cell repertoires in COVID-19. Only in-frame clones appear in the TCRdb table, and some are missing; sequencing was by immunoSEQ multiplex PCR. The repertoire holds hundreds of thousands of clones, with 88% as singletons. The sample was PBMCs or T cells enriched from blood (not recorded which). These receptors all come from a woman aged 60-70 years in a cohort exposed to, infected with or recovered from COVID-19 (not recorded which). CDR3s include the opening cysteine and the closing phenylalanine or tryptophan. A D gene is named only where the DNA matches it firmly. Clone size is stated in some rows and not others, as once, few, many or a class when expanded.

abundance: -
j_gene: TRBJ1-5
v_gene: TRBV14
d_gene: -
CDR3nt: TGTGCCAGCAGCTTGGGGGCCGGGCCCCAGCATTTT
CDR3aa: CASSLGAGPQHF

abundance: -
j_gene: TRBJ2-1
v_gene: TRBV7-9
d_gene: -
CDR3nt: TGTGCCAGCAGCTTAGCAGGGGATTGGATCTTC
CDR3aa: CASSLAGDWIF

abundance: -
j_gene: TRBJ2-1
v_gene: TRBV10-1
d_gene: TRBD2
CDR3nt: TGCGCCAGCAGTGAGTCCGGCGGGAGGGCCGTGGATGAGCAGTTCTTC
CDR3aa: CASSESGGRAVDEQFF

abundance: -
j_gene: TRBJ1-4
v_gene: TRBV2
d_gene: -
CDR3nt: TGTGCCAGCAGCCCGAGGGGGTCTAATGAAAAACTGTTTTTT
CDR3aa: CASSPRGSNEKLFF

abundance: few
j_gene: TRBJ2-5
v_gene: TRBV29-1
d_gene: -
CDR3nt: TGCAGCGTTGTAAGGGGAACGGGGACCCAGTACTTC
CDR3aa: CSVVRGTGTQYF

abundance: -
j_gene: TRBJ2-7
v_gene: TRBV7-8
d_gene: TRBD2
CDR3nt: TGTGCCAGCAGCTTAAGACTAGCGGGAGCTGGGGGATACGAGCAGTACTTC
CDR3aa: CASSLRLAGAGGYEQYF

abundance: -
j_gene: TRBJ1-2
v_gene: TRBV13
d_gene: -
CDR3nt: TGTGCCAGCAGCCCCGGGACTGGCCTTTATGGCTACACCTTC
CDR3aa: CASSPGTGLYGYTF

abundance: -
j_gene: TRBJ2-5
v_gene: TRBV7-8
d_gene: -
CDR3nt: TGTGCCAGCAGCCATCGGAGAAGAGAGACCCAGTACTTC
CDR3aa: CASSHRRRETQYF

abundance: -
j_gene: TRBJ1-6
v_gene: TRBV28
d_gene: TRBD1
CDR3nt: TGTGCCAGCAGTCTATACCTAGGGGGCGTGAATTCACCCCTCCACTTT
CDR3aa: CASSLYLGGVNSPLHF

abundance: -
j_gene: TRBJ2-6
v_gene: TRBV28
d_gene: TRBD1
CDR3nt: TGTGCCAGCACCACGGGACAGACGAGCTCTGGGGCCAACGTCCTGACTTTC
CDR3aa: CASTTGQTSSGANVLTF

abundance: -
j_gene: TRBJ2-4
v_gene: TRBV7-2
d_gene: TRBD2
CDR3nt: TGTGCCAGCAGCTTAGACCTAGCGGGAGCCAAAAACATTCAGTACTTC
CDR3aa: CASSLDLAGAKNIQYF

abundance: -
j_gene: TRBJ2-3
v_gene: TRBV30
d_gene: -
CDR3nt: TGTGCCTGGAGGGCTCCTAGCACAGATACGCAGTATTTT
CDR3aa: CAWRAPSTDTQYF

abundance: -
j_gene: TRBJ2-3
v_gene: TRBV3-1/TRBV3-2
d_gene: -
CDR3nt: TGTGCCAGCAGCCAAGGAACCGCGGGACGGGATACGCAGTATTTT
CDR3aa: CASSQGTAGRDTQYF

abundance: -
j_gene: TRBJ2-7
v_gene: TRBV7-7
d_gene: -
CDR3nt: TGTGCTAGCAGTCCTAGGGGTGGGCACGAGCAGTACTTC
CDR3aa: CASSPRGGHEQYF

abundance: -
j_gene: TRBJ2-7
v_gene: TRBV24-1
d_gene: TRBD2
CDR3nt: TGTGCCACCAGTGCCGCGGGAGAGGGTTACGAGCAGTACTTC
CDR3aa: CATSAAGEGYEQYF

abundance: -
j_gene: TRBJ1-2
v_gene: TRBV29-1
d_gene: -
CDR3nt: TGCAGCGTGGGGGGGGAACGCGGCTACACCTTC
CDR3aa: CSVGGERGYTF

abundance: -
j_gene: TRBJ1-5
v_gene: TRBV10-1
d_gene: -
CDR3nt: TGCGCCAGCAGGACGCCGCGGGCGCTCAATCAGCCCCAGCATTTT
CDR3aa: CASRTPRALNQPQHF

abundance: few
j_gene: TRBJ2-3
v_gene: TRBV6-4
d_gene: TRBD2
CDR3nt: TGTGCCAGCAGTGTAGCGGGAGGCACAGATACGCAGTATTTT
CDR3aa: CASSVAGGTDTQYF

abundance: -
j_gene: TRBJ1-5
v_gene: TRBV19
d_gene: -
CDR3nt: TGTGCCAGTGGTAATCTTCAGGGTCAGCCCCAGCATTTT
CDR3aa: CASGNLQGQPQHF

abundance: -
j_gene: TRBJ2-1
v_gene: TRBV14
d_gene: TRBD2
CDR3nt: TGTGCCAGCAGCCAGGGACTAGGACGTGAGCAGTTCTTC
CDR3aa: CASSQGLGREQFF

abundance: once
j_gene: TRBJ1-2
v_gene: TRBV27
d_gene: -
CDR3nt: TGTGCCAGCAGTTTGTATCCAGCTAACTATGGCTACACCTTC
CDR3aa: CASSLYPANYGYTF

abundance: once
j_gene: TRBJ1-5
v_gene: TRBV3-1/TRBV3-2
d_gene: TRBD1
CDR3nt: TGTGCCAGCAGCCATGGGGACAGGGGTAGCAATCAGCCCCAGCATTTT
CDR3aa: CASSHGDRGSNQPQHF